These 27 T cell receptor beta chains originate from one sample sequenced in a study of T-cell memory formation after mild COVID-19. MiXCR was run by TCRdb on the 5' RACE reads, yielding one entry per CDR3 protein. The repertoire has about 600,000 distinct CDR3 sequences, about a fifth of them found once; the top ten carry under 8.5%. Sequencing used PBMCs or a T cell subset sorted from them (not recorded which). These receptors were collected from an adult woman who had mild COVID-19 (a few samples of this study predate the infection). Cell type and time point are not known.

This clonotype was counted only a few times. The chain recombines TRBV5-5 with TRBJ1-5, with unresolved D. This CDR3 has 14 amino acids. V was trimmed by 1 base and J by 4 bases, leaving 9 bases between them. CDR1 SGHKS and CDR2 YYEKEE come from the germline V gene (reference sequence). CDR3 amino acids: CASSLYGLNQPQHF. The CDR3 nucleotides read TGTGCCAGCAGCTTGTATGGCTTAAATCAGCCCCAGCATTTT.

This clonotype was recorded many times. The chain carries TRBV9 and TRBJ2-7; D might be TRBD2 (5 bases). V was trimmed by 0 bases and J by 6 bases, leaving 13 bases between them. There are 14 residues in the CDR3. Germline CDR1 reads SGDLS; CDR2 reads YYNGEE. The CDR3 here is CASSVGGPFPEQYF. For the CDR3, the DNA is TGTGCCAGCAGCGTAGGAGGGCCTTTCCCCGAGCAGTACTTC.

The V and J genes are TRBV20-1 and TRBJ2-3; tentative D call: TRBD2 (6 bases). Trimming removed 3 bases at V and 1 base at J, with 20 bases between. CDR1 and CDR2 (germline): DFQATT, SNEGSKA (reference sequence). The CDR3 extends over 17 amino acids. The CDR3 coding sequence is TGCAGTGCTAGGGGCGAGTTGGGGACGGGAGGCACAGATACGCAGTATTTT. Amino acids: CSARGELGTGGTDTQYF.

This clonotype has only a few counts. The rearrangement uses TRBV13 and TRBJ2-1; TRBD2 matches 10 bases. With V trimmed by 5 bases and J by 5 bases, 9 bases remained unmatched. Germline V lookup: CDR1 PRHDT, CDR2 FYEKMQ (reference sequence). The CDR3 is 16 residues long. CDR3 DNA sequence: TGTGCCAGCAGCCGGAGTGGGCTAGCGGGAGACAATGAGCAGTTCTTC. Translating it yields CASSRSGLAGDNEQFF.

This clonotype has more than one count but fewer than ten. The CDR3 sequence is CASSPDRTSGANVLTF. For the CDR3, the DNA is TGTGCCAGTAGCCCGGACAGGACCTCTGGGGCCAACGTCCTGACTTTC. This sequence joins TRBV19 and TRBJ2-6, with 7 bases matching TRBD1. The CDR3 totals 16 residues. After removal of 6 bases from V and 0 bases from J, the junction contained 5 bases not matched to a gene. Germline CDR1 and CDR2: LNHDA and SQIVND (reference sequence).

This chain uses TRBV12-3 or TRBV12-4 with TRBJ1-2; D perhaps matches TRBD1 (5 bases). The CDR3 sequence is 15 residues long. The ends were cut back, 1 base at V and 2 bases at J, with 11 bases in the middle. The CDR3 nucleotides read TGTGCCAGCAGTTTAGAGGGGTTGCCGAACTATGGCTACACCTTC. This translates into CASSLEGLPNYGYTF.

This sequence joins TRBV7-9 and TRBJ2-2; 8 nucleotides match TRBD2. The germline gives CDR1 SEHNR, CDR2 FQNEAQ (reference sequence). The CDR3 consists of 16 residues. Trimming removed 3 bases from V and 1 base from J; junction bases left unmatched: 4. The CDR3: CASSFAAGENTGELFF. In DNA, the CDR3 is TGTGCCAGCAGCTTTGCAGCGGGGGAGAACACCGGGGAGCTGTTTTTT.

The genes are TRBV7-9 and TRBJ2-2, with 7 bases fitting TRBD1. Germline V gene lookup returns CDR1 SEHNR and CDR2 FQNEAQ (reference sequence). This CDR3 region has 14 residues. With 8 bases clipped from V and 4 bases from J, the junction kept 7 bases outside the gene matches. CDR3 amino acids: CASYGTGATGELFF. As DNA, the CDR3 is TGTGCCAGCTACGGTACAGGGGCCACCGGGGAGCTGTTTTTT.

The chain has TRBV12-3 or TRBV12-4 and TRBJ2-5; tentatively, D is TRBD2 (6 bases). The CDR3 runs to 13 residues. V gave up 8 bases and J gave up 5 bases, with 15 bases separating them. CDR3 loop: CASFPEAGETQYF. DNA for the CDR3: TGTGCCAGCTTCCCCGAGGCGGGGGAGACCCAGTACTTC.

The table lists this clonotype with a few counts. CDR3 amino acids: CASSQEAGAGAEAFF. In DNA form, the CDR3 reads TGCGCCAGCAGCCAAGAGGCGGGGGCGGGAGCTGAAGCTTTCTTT. The chain uses TRBV4-3 and TRBJ1-1; D perhaps matches TRBD1 (6 bases). V lost 0 bases and J 6 bases, leaving 14 bases between the germline ends. CDR3 length: 15 amino acids. The germline V gene encodes CDR1 LGHNA and CDR2 YSLEER.

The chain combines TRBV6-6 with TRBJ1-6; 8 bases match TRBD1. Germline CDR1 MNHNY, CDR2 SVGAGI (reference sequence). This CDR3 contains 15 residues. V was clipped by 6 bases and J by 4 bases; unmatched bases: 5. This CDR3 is CASSRGQEYNSPLHF. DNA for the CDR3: TGTGCCAGCAGCCGGGGACAGGAGTATAATTCACCCCTCCACTTT.

The CDR3 region has the DNA TGTGCCAGCAGTGCCGGGACAGGGCGGGTTAACTATGGCTACACCTTC. Its protein is CASSAGTGRVNYGYTF. V is TRBV28 and J is TRBJ1-2, with 9 bases that match TRBD1. CDR3 size: 16 residues. J gave up 1 base and V 5 bases, and 8 bases lay outside the gene matches. CDR1 is MDHEN and CDR2 is SYDVKM in the germline V gene.

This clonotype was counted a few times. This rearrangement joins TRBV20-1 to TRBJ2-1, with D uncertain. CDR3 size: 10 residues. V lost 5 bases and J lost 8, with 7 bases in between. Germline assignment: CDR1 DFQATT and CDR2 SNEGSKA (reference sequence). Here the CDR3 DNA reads TGCAGTGCTCTACTGGATGAGCAGTTCTTC. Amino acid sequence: CSALLDEQFF.

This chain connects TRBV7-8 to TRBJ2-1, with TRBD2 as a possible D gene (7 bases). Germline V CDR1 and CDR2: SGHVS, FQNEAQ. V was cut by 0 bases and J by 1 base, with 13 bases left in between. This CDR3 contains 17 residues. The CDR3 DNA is TGTGCCAGCAGCTTAGCGCGGCGGGGGCCGTCCTACAATGAGCAGTTCTTC. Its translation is CASSLARRGPSYNEQFF.

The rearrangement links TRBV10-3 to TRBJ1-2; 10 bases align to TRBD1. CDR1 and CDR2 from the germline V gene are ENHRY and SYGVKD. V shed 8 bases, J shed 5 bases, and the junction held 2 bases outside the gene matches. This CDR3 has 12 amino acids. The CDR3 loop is CAIGTGEYGYTF. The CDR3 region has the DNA TGTGCCATCGGGACAGGGGAATATGGCTACACCTTC.

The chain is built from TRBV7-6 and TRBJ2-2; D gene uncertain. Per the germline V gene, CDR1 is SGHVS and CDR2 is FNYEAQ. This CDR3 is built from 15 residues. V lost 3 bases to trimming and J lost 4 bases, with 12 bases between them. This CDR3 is CASSFARVVTGELFF. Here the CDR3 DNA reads TGTGCCAGCAGCTTCGCGCGCGTGGTCACCGGGGAGCTGTTTTTT. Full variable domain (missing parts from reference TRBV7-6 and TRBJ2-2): GAGVSQSPRYKVTKRGQDVALRCDPISGHVSLYWYRQALGQGPEFLTYFNYEAQQDKSGLPNDRFSAERPEGSISTLTIQRTEQRDSAMYRCASSFARVVTGELFFGEGSRLTVL.

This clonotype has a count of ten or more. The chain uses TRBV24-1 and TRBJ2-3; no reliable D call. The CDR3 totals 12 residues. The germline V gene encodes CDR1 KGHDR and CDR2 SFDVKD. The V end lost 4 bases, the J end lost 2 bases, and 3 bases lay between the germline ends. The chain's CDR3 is CATSELTDTQYF. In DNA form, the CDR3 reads TGTGCCACCAGTGAACTCACAGATACGCAGTATTTT.

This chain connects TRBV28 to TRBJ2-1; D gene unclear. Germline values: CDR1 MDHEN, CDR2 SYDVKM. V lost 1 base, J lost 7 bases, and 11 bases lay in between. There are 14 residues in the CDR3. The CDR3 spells CASSLLQILNEQFF. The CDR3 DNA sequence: TGTGCCAGCAGTTTATTACAGATACTGAATGAGCAGTTCTTC.

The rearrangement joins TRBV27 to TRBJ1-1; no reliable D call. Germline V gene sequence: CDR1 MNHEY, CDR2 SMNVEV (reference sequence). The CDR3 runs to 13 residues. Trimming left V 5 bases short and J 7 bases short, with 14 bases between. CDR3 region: CASSPPAGDEAFF. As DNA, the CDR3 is TGTGCCAGCAGTCCGCCGGCCGGGGATGAAGCTTTCTTT.

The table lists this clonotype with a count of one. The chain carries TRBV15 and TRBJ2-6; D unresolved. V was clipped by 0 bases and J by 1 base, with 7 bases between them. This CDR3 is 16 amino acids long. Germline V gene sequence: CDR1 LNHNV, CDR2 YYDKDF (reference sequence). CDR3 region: CATSRDRASGANVLTF. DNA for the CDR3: TGTGCCACCAGCAGAGACCGAGCGTCTGGGGCCAACGTCCTGACTTTC.

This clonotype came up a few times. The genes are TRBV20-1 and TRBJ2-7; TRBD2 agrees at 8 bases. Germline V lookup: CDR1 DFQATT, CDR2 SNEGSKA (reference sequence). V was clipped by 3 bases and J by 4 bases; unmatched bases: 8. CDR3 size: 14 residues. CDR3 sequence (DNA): TGCAGTGCTAGGGACGGCGGGAGGCGGTACGAGCAGTACTTC. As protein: CSARDGGRRYEQYF.

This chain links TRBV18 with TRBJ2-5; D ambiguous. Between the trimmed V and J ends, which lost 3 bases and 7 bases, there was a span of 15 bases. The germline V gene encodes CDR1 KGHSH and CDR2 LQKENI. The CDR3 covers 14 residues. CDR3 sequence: CASSPEQYRGTQYF. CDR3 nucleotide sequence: TGTGCCAGCTCACCCGAACAGTATCGTGGGACCCAGTACTTC.

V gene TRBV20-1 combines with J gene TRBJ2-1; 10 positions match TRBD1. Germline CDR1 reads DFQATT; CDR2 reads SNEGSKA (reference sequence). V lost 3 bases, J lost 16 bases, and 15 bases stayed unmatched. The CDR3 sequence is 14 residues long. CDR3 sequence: CSARKRQGATAEFF. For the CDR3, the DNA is TGCAGTGCTAGGAAGAGACAGGGGGCAACAGCAGAATTCTTC.

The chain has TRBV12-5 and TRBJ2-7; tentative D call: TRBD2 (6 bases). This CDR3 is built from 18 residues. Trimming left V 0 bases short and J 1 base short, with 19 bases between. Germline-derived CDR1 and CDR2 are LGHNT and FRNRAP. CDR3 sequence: CASGLVLGSSDRSYEQYF. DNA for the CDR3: TGTGCTAGTGGTTTGGTACTCGGCTCTAGCGACAGATCCTACGAGCAGTACTTC.

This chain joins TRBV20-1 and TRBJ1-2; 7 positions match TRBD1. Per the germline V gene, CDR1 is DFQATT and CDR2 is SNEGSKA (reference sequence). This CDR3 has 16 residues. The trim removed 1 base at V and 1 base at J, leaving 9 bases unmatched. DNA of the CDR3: TGCAGTGCTAGAGGACAGGGAATTAACCTTAACTATGGCTACACCTTC. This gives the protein CSARGQGINLNYGYTF.

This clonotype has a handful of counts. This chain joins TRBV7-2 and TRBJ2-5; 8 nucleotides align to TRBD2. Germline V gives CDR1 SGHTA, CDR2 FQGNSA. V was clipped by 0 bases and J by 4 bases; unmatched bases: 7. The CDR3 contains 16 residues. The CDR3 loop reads CASSLAGGLASETQYF. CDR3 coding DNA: TGTGCCAGCAGCTTAGCAGGCGGACTAGCCTCAGAGACCCAGTACTTC.

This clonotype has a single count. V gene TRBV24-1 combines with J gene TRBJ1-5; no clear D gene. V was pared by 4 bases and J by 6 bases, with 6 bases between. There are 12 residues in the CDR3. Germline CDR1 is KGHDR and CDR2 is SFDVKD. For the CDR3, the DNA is TGTGCCACCAGTGAAGTAGGTCAGCCCCAGCATTTT. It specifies CATSEVGQPQHF.